This TCR beta chain came from a study of T cell responses to AZD1222 COVID-19 vaccine. Findings of the study overall: Repertoire sampling was restricted to post-peak T cell response timepoints. A mostly white British donor set with more females was recruited, and clonal diversity was possibly underestimated. Only six or seven AZD1222 recipients tested seropositive at baseline. Unmutated variant regions are reportedly targeted by nearly half of spike-specific TCRs.

As regards this clone: The antigen remains undetermined.

Generated by immunoSEQ multiplex PCR, the TCRdb table keeps only in-frame clones and is missing some. The table records around 180,000 clones, around 88% of them present only once. Germline V CDR1 and CDR2: MGHRA, YSYEKL. The CDR3 spans 16 residues. Trimming pared 2 bases from V and 0 bases from J, leaving 11 bases between. The sequence was collected from an adult in good health. This chain uses TRBV4-1 with TRBJ1-3; D is unresolved. Sequences were derived from peripheral blood, sampled on day 0 of AZD1222 vaccination. The CDR3 loop is CASSQLQLFSGNTIYF. CDR3 DNA sequence: TGCGCCAGCAGCCAACTACAGCTCTTCTCTGGAAACACCATATATTTT.